These T cell receptor beta chains were read from a single sample in a study of T cell changes during pregnancy in multiple sclerosis. TCRdb's table, derived via immunoSEQ multiplex PCR, lists solely in-frame clones and lacks some. The sample lists tens of thousands of clones, over 90% seen once, with roughly 2.6% in the top ten. The sequenced sample was CD8+ T cells from peripheral blood mononuclear cells, obtained in the third trimester of pregnancy. Source of these receptors: a female donor with multiple sclerosis, enrolled in a pregnancy study. CDR3s include the opening cysteine and the closing phenylalanine or tryptophan. D genes are given only for firm matches. Some rows have no size entry. The others give once, few or many, or a class for an expanded clone.

v_gene	d_gene	abundance	j_gene	CDR3nt	CDR3aa
TRBV6-1	.	.	TRBJ2-7	TGTGCCAGCAGTGAATTTGAACAGTTCTACGAGCAGTACTTC	CASSEFEQFYEQYF
TRBV6-5	.	.	TRBJ2-5	TGTGCCAGCAGTTACCAGGGGCAGACCCAGTACTTC	CASSYQGQTQYF
TRBV27	TRBD2	.	TRBJ2-7	TGTGCCAGCAGTCCAACGGCTAGCGGGACCCACGAGCAGTACTTC	CASSPTASGTHEQYF
TRBV6-6	TRBD1	.	TRBJ1-1	TGTGCCAGCAGTGACTGGACAGGCGAAGCTTTCTTT	CASSDWTGEAFF
TRBV30	.	.	TRBJ1-1	TGTGCCTGGAGTGTTGGCGGCACTGAAGCTTTCTTT	CAWSVGGTEAFF
TRBV6-5	.	.	TRBJ1-5	TGTGCCAGCAGTTGGGGGCAGGGTAAGCAGCCCCAGCATTTT	CASSWGQGKQPQHF
TRBV27	.	.	TRBJ2-1	TGTGCCAGCAGTTTGGTAGCGAGATACAATGAGCAGTTCTTC	CASSLVARYNEQFF
TRBV11-2	TRBD1	.	TRBJ2-7	TGTGCCAGCAGCTTAGGAAGGGGGCCCTACGAGCAGTACTTC	CASSLGRGPYEQYF
TRBV5-1	TRBD2	.	TRBJ2-5	TGCGCCAGCAGCTTACCACCTTTTAGCGGGAGGACCCTAGGGGTAGGAGAGACCCAGTACTTC	CASSLPPFSGRTLGVGETQYF
TRBV5-8	TRBD1	.	TRBJ2-1	TGTGCCAGCAGCCAGGGGACAGGGGGGTACAATGAGCAGTTCTTC	CASSQGTGGYNEQFF
TRBV27	TRBD1	once	TRBJ2-7	TGTGCCAGCAGTGTTTCAGGGGGCGCCGTTTCCTACGAGCAGTACTTC	CASSVSGGAVSYEQYF